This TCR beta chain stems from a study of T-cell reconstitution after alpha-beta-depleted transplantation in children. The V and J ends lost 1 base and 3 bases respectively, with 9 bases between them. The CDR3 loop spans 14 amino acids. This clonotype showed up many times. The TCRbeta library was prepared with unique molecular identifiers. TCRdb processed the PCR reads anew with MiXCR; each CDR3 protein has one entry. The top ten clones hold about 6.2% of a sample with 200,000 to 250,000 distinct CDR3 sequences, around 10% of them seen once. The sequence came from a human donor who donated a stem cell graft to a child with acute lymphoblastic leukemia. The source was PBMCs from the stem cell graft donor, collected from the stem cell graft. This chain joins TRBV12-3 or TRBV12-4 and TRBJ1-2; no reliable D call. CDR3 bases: TGTGCCAGCAGTTTAGAACAGTTAGACTATGGCTACACCTTC. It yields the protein CASSLEQLDYGYTF.